The 32 T cell receptor beta chains below all came from one sample that was sequenced in a study of graft-versus-host responses after intestinal transplantation (dated by TCRdb to the early 2020s). The time point label corresponds to: cells obtained before transplantation from donor or recipient. Library construction relied on the immunoSEQ multiplex PCR assay. Drawn from immuneACCESS, this table holds only the in-frame rearrangements with V and J called that TCRdb kept. Clones are partly lost; checked studies trace under half to an unresolved V gene and leave the rest unexplained. Recorded for this sample are approximately 110,000 clones; around 90% of them occurred a single time. The biggest ten clones account for under 0.3% of the sample. No antigen has been assigned to these receptors. The sequencing here drew on unstimulated CD4+ T cells sorted from spleen or lymph node cells, taken before transplant. Receptors were obtained from a human donor who was the organ donor for an intestinal transplant.

J is TRBJ2-2 and V is TRBV19, with D possibly matching TRBD2 (5 bases). Trimming pared 7 bases from V and 6 bases from J, leaving 15 bases between. The CDR3 covers 14 residues. CDR1 is LNHDA, CDR2 SQIVND, per germline (reference sequence). The CDR3 DNA follows: TGTGCCAGTAAAGGACTGACTACGGCCGGGGAGCTGTTTTTT. The encoded protein is CASKGLTTAGELFF.

The chain combines TRBV29-1 with TRBJ2-3, with 7 nucleotides matching TRBD2. The CDR3 has 13 residues. V lost 4 bases, J lost 5 bases, and 6 bases stayed unmatched. Germline loops: CDR1 SQVTM, CDR2 ANQGSEA. In DNA, the CDR3 is TGCAGCGTTGTCCTCGGGAGGCGAGATACGCAGTATTTT. Residues: CSVVLGRRDTQYF.

This clone was observed once. As DNA, the CDR3 is TGCGCCAGCAGCTTGGACAGGTCGTGGTCCGGGGAGCTGTTTTTT. Protein product: CASSLDRSWSGELFF. The V gene is TRBV5-1, the J gene TRBJ2-2; TRBD1 is a possible D gene (5 bases). Germline V lookup: CDR1 SGHRS, CDR2 YFSETQ. The CDR3 is 15 amino acids. Trimming shortened V by 0 bases and J by 6 bases, and 12 bases separated the two germline ends.

The V gene is TRBV28, the J gene TRBJ1-1; weak D call: TRBD1 (6 bases). This CDR3 spans 14 amino acids. V gave up 1 base and J gave up 8 bases, with 14 bases separating them. CDR1 and CDR2 from the germline V gene are MDHEN and SYDVKM. CDR3 in amino acids: CASSLSLGGKEAFF. The CDR3 DNA sequence: TGTGCCAGCAGTTTATCACTGGGGGGCAAAGAAGCTTTCTTT.

This chain joins TRBV4-3 and TRBJ2-2; weak D call: TRBD2 (6 bases). Germline V CDR1 and CDR2: LGHNA, YSLEER. CDR3 length: 15 amino acids. V lost 3 bases and J 4 bases, leaving 12 bases between the germline ends. The CDR3 region is CASSHGGRSTGELFF. The CDR3 nucleotides are TGCGCCAGCAGCCATGGAGGGAGAAGCACCGGGGAGCTGTTTTTT.

The genes are TRBV5-6 and TRBJ2-4, with TRBD1 matching over 11 bases. Per the germline V gene, CDR1 is SGHDT and CDR2 is YYEEEE. This CDR3 has 13 amino acids. With V trimmed by 1 base and J by 14 bases, 5 bases remained unmatched. The CDR3: CASSLIGQGAEYF. The CDR3 DNA reads as TGTGCCAGCAGCTTGATAGGACAGGGGGCGGAGTACTTC. The variable domain in full, with the rest retrieved from reference TRBV5-6 and TRBJ2-4, is DAGVTQSPTHLIKTRGQQVTLRCSPKSGHDTVSWYQQALGQGPQFIFQYYEEEERQRGNFPDRFSGHQFPNYSSELNVNALLLGDSALYLCASSLIGQGAEYFGAGTRLSVL.

This sequence joins TRBV18 and TRBJ1-1, with D uncertain. V dropped 1 base and J dropped 0 bases, with 15 bases sitting between them. Germline CDR1 reads KGHSH; CDR2 reads LQKENI. This CDR3 spans 17 amino acids. The CDR3 spells CASSPLTGDGMNTEAFF. CDR3 DNA sequence: TGTGCCAGCTCACCACTTACGGGTGACGGAATGAACACTGAAGCTTTCTTT.

This clone occurred once. The chain couples TRBV28 to TRBJ1-6, with D hard to call. Trimming removed 6 bases from V and 10 bases from J, with 19 bases in between. CDR3 length: 15 amino acids. Germline loops: CDR1 MDHEN, CDR2 SYDVKM. The CDR3 coding sequence is TGTGCCAGCAGCTCACGGTGGGTCGTTATATCACCCCTCCACTTT. Protein: CASSSRWVVISPLHF. Full variable domain (outside the CDR3, taken from reference TRBV28 and TRBJ1-6): DVKVTQSSRYLVKRTGEKVFLECVQDMDHENMFWYRQDPGLGLRLIYFSYDVKMKEKGDIPEGYSVSREKKERFSLILESASTNQTSMYLCASSSRWVVISPLHFGNGTRLTVT.

The chain couples TRBV2 to TRBJ2-5; D remains ambiguous. The germline V gene encodes CDR1 SNHLY and CDR2 FYNNEI. Trimming shortened V by 1 base and J by 4 bases, and 4 bases separated the two germline ends. The CDR3 contains 12 residues. The CDR3 nucleotides read TGTGCCAGCAGTGAAGGTACAGAGACCCAGTACTTC. Encoded protein: CASSEGTETQYF.

Only one count was recorded for this clone. The chain links TRBV5-1 to TRBJ1-1; D is unclear. CDR1 is SGHRS and CDR2 is YFSETQ in the germline V gene. This CDR3 contains 14 residues. The germline V and J ends were trimmed by 0 bases and 1 base, with 7 bases remaining between them. The CDR3 bases are TGCGCCAGCAGCTTGGTGTCGGGGAACACTGAAGCTTTCTTT. Amino acid sequence: CASSLVSGNTEAFF.

This sequence joins TRBV11-2 and TRBJ2-2; D gene ambiguous. V shed 4 bases and J shed 4 bases, with 10 bases lying between them. CDR3 length: 14 amino acids. The V gene's germline CDR1 is SGHAT and CDR2 FQNNGV. The CDR3 sequence is CASSSALGTGELFF. The CDR3 coding sequence is TGTGCCAGCAGCTCAGCCCTCGGCACCGGGGAGCTGTTTTTT. Filled out from reference TRBV11-2 and TRBJ2-2, the complete variable domain reads EAGVAQSPRYKIIEKRQSVAFWCNPISGHATLYWYQQILGQGPKLLIQFQNNGVVDDSQLPKDRFSAERLKGVDSTLKIQPAKLEDSAVYLCASSSALGTGELFFGEGSRLTVL.

This chain connects TRBV29-1 to TRBJ2-5; 7 nucleotides align to TRBD1. The CDR3 runs 13 residues. J gave up 3 bases and V 7 bases, and 8 bases lay outside the gene matches. CDR1 and CDR2 (germline): SQVTM, ANQGSEA. The CDR3 loop is CSACVGGEETQYF. The CDR3, as DNA: TGCAGCGCCTGTGTAGGGGGCGAAGAGACCCAGTACTTC.

This clone was recorded once. The chain is built from TRBV6-5 and TRBJ1-1, with D perhaps TRBD1 (5 bases). V shed 6 bases and J shed 2 bases, with 10 bases lying between them. The CDR3 is made up of 13 amino acids. Germline CDR1 reads MNHEY; CDR2 reads SVGAGI. The CDR3 DNA is TGTGCCAGCAGGCGGGGCCCTAACACTGAAGCTTTCTTT. Protein product: CASRRGPNTEAFF.

This sequence joins TRBV4-2 and TRBJ2-1, with D unclear. The CDR3 sequence is 16 residues long. Germline V gene sequence: CDR1 LGHNA, CDR2 YNFKEQ. The V end was cut by 1 base, the J end by 2 bases, with 12 bases between. In DNA form, the CDR3 reads TGTGCCAGCAGCCAAGGGGCCGGAGACCCCTACAATGAGCAGTTCTTC. Translating gives CASSQGAGDPYNEQFF.

V is TRBV4-2 and J is TRBJ2-1; TRBD1 aligns across 11 bases. CDR3 length equals 18 residues. The junction had 15 bases not matched to a gene; V was cut back by 4 bases and J by 7 bases. CDR1 and CDR2 (germline): LGHNA, YNFKEQ. CDR3 sequence: CASSRLTDRDRGKNEQFF. DNA for the CDR3: TGTGCCAGCAGCCGCCTTACCGACCGGGACAGGGGGAAGAATGAGCAGTTCTTC.

The J gene is TRBJ2-3, the V gene TRBV5-1; TRBD1 or TRBD2 may be the D gene (5 bases each). Deletions cut 4 bases from V and 1 base from J, with 10 bases between. In germline, CDR1 is SGHRS, CDR2 YFSETQ. The CDR3 has 14 amino acids. DNA for the CDR3: TGCGCCAGCAGCCCCGGGACGGGCACAGATACGCAGTATTTT. It yields the protein CASSPGTGTDTQYF.

This clone was recorded once. The chain couples TRBV5-1 to TRBJ2-7; 7 bases line up with TRBD2. With V trimmed by 0 bases and J by 4 bases, 19 bases remained unmatched. CDR1 SGHRS and CDR2 YFSETQ come from the germline V gene. This CDR3 spans 19 amino acids. Here the CDR3 DNA reads TGCGCCAGCAGCTTGGGCCGCCCGTTTGGACTAGGCCCCTTATACGAGCAGTACTTC. The encoded protein is CASSLGRPFGLGPLYEQYF.

The chain links TRBV5-6 to TRBJ1-4, with TRBD1 identical over 7 bases. The CDR3 has 16 amino acids. After removal of 4 bases from V and 5 bases from J, the junction contained 11 bases not matched to a gene. Germline V CDR1 and CDR2: SGHDT, YYEEEE. Here the CDR3 reads CASSDLEGARNEKLFF. CDR3 DNA: TGTGCCAGCAGCGACCTCGAGGGGGCGCGAAATGAAAAACTGTTTTTT.

The table lists this clone with a count of one. The V call is TRBV19, the J call TRBJ2-3; D uncertain. This CDR3 comprises 14 residues. CDR1 is LNHDA, CDR2 SQIVND, per germline (reference sequence). Trimming shortened V by 5 bases and J by 2 bases, and 11 bases separated the two germline ends. The CDR3 region is CASSPRLDTDTQYF. CDR3 coding DNA: TGTGCCAGTAGTCCGCGACTGGACACAGATACGCAGTATTTT.

The DNA of the CDR3 is TGTGCCAGCAGCCCACGGACGGACACCTACGAGCAGTACTTC. Translating it yields CASSPRTDTYEQYF. The J gene is TRBJ2-7, the V gene TRBV9, with D possibly being TRBD1 (5 bases). Germline V gene lookup returns CDR1 SGDLS and CDR2 YYNGEE. Deletions cut 4 bases from V and 2 bases from J, with 13 bases between. The CDR3 runs to 14 residues.

The chain has TRBV30 and TRBJ2-1; no firm D call. Looked up from germline, CDR1 is GTSNPN and CDR2 is SVGIG (reference sequence). Trimming took off 4 bases at V and 2 bases at J, with 12 bases between the two ends. The CDR3 sequence is 14 residues long. CDR3 protein: CAWNGPRTYNEQFF. Here the CDR3 DNA reads TGTGCCTGGAACGGGCCTCGCACCTACAATGAGCAGTTCTTC.

This sequence joins TRBV5-1 and TRBJ2-3; 8 bases fit TRBD1. J lost 3 bases, V lost 4 bases, and 4 bases had no gene match. This CDR3 is 14 amino acids long. Germline CDR1 SGHRS, CDR2 YFSETQ. The CDR3 loop is CASSGQGWTDTQYF. CDR3 DNA: TGCGCCAGCAGCGGACAGGGATGGACAGATACGCAGTATTTT.

The V call is TRBV5-1, the J call TRBJ1-2; D is possibly TRBD1 (6 bases). In germline, CDR1 is SGHRS, CDR2 YFSETQ. CDR3 length equals 16 residues. The ends were cut back, 0 bases at V and 0 bases at J, with 12 bases in the middle. The CDR3 region is CASSLAAQGPNYGYTF. CDR3 bases: TGCGCCAGCAGCTTGGCCGCTCAGGGGCCTAACTATGGCTACACCTTC.

A few counts support this clone. V gene TRBV6-6 combines with J gene TRBJ2-7; TRBD2 is a possible D gene (6 bases). Germline V gives CDR1 MNHNY, CDR2 SVGAGI (reference sequence). Deletions cut 6 bases from V and 3 bases from J, with 12 bases between. The CDR3 runs to 13 residues. The CDR3 DNA sequence: TGTGCCAGCAGCCTAGCGCCTTTCTACGAGCAGTACTTC. It encodes CASSLAPFYEQYF.

This clone appeared once. The chain carries TRBV6-6 and TRBJ2-3, with D perhaps matching TRBD2 (6 bases). The CDR3 has 16 amino acids. The ends were cut back, 8 bases at V and 2 bases at J, with 20 bases in the middle. Germline-derived CDR1 and CDR2 are MNHNY and SVGAGI (reference sequence). CDR3 residues: CASRGGREPYTDTQYF. Here the CDR3 DNA reads TGTGCCAGCCGCGGAGGGCGGGAACCCTACACAGATACGCAGTATTTT.

The rearrangement joins TRBV10-3 to TRBJ1-1, with TRBD1 identical over 9 bases. The CDR3 sequence is 14 residues long. Germline CDR1 reads ENHRY; CDR2 reads SYGVKD. After removal of 2 bases from V and 4 bases from J, the junction contained 2 bases not matched to a gene. The CDR3 sequence is CAISEVTGGTEAFF. CDR3 DNA sequence: TGTGCCATCAGTGAGGTGACAGGGGGCACTGAAGCTTTCTTT.

V gene TRBV4-1 combines with J gene TRBJ2-5; D is possibly TRBD2 (6 bases). Germline V CDR1 and CDR2: MGHRA, YSYEKL. The CDR3 has 16 amino acids. Trimming pared 1 base from V and 2 bases from J, leaving 14 bases between. The CDR3 spells CASSQVSLGGQETQYF. CDR3 nucleotide sequence: TGCGCCAGCAGCCAAGTATCGCTGGGGGGTCAAGAGACCCAGTACTTC.

Concerning this clone: This sample also contains other DNA sequences that code for the same CDR3. This chain links TRBV9 with TRBJ2-3; 7 positions agree with TRBD2. This CDR3 region has 15 residues. Germline CDR1 SGDLS, CDR2 YYNGEE. V was pared by 2 bases and J by 2 bases, with 5 bases of the junction left unmatched. CDR3 coding DNA: TGTGCCAGCAGCGTCGGGGCGGGAGACACAGATACGCAGTATTTT. It encodes CASSVGAGDTDTQYF. The full variable domain, in which reference TRBV9 and TRBJ2-3 provide the parts outside the CDR3, is DSGVTQTPKHLITATGQRVTLRCSPRSGDLSVYWYQQSLDQGLQFLIQYYNGEERAKGNILERFSAQQFPDLHSELNLSSLELGDSALYFCASSVGAGDTDTQYFGPGTRLTVL.

V gene TRBV11-2 combines with J gene TRBJ1-5; perhaps TRBD1 as D (6 bases). The germline CDR1 and CDR2 sequences are SGHAT and FQNNGV. Trimming removed 1 base at V and 9 bases at J, with 13 bases between. The CDR3 sequence is 14 residues long. CDR3 sequence: CASSLARGFGPQHF. Written as DNA, the CDR3 is TGTGCCAGCAGCTTAGCTAGGGGGTTTGGGCCCCAGCATTTT.

This clone showed up just once. V usage is TRBV7-9 and J usage is TRBJ2-5; a weak D match, TRBD1 (7 bases). V lost 3 bases and J lost 5, with 16 bases in between. The CDR3 is 15 residues long. In germline, CDR1 is SEHNR, CDR2 FQNEAQ (reference sequence). The CDR3 spells CASSFGTAGGETQYF. The CDR3, as DNA: TGTGCCAGCAGCTTTGGGACAGCGGGTGGGGAGACCCAGTACTTC.

Turning to this clone: Other DNA sequences in this specimen translate into the identical CDR3. The chain recombines TRBV6-1 with TRBJ1-1; D ambiguous. Germline loops: CDR1 MNHNS, CDR2 SASEGT. There are 13 residues in the CDR3. Trimming left V 2 bases short and J 4 bases short, with 8 bases between. The CDR3 nucleotides read TGTGCCAGCAGTGAACGACATGTCACTGAAGCTTTCTTT. Residues: CASSERHVTEAFF.

This rearrangement joins TRBV18 to TRBJ2-3; D gene ambiguous. From germline, CDR1 is KGHSH and CDR2 LQKENI. Trimming stripped 0 bases from V and 1 base from J, with 14 bases between. The CDR3 covers 17 residues. The CDR3 loop is CASSPPWTIQGTDTQYF. The CDR3 coding sequence is TGTGCCAGCTCACCACCCTGGACCATCCAGGGCACAGATACGCAGTATTTT.